This T cell receptor beta chain was obtained from a study of identical twins. Study conclusions and caveats: Reduced insertions were recorded for abundant cord blood beta clonotypes, with no such pattern in memory repertoires.

This CDR3 is built from 14 residues. Germline loops: CDR1 LGHDT, CDR2 YNNKEL (reference sequence). After removal of 7 bases from V and 10 bases from J, the junction contained 15 bases not matched to a gene. In its sample, this clonotype was seen a few times. The antigen remains undetermined. Template switching created a universal primer site, and the cDNA included unique molecular identifiers. TCRdb reprocessed the 5' RACE reads via MiXCR and lists one record per CDR3 protein. The table has under 300,000 distinct CDR3 sequences, roughly an eighth seen once; the top ten hold 7% to 9.5%. The TCR was taken from a woman between 18 and 30 years old in good health. Input material: memory (CD45RO+) T cells sorted from blood. The chain uses TRBV3-1 and TRBJ2-7; 8 bases align to TRBD1. The CDR3 loop is CASTQGAGARYQYF. The CDR3 DNA sequence: TGTGCCAGCACCCAGGGGGCAGGGGCTAGGTACCAGTACTTC.